What follows are 3 T cell receptor beta chains derived from one specimen sequenced in a study of blood T cell repertoires in COVID-19. Sequenced by immunoSEQ multiplex PCR; TCRdb stores in-frame clones only, minus some. The sample holds over 150,000 clones, approximately 91% seen once. Sequenced input: peripheral blood. These receptors were obtained from a man between 18 and 29 years old with acute or convalescent COVID-19.

This clone has a single count. CDR3 DNA sequence: TGCGCCAGCAGCTTGTCAACCGGGACTTCCTCCTACAATGAGCAGTTCTTC. Amino acids: CASSLSTGTSSYNEQFF. V is TRBV5-1 and J is TRBJ2-1, with D possibly matching TRBD2 (6 bases). Trimming took 1 base from V and 0 from J, leaving 14 bases between them. The CDR3 covers 17 residues. CDR1 SGHRS and CDR2 YFSETQ come from the germline V gene.

The chain has TRBV19 and TRBJ1-5; TRBD1 agrees at 7 bases. This CDR3 contains 15 residues. J was trimmed by 5 bases and V by 4 bases; bases with no gene match: 8. In germline, CDR1 is LNHDA, CDR2 SQIVND (reference sequence). CDR3 sequence: CASSTYRGRYQPQHF. In nucleotides, the CDR3 is TGTGCCAGTAGTACCTACAGGGGCAGGTATCAGCCCCAGCATTTT.

The chain recombines TRBV24-1 with TRBJ2-1; 7 nucleotides agree with TRBD1. The ends lost 3 bases at V and 9 bases at J; junction bases unmatched: 7. CDR1 and CDR2 (germline): KGHDR, SFDVKD. There are 14 residues in the CDR3. CDR3 coding DNA: TGTGCCACCAGTGATCACAGGGGATCGGGTGAGCAGTTCTTC. This codes for CATSDHRGSGEQFF.